In this sample, the clone carrying this TCR beta chain turned up a few times. Its antigen is as yet unknown. These data are taken from a study of beta chain features in type 1 diabetes. Study-wide findings and caveats: Type 1 diabetes patients had TCRB CDR3s that were shorter (moderately but significantly so) in all four CD4+ subsets.

The V segment lost 3 bases and the J segment 2 bases; nucleotides outside the gene matches: 6. The V gene's germline CDR1 is SGHRS and CDR2 YFSETQ. The length of the CDR3 is 15 residues. Sequencing targeted expressed TCRB transcripts, as all isolated RNA had been reverse transcribed. Method: immunoSEQ multiplex PCR; TCRdb's copy keeps in-frame clones and lacks some. This table has 630,000 or so clones, around 15% appearing once. The sequence came from a man aged 18-30 years with type 1 diabetes. V gene TRBV5-1 combines with J gene TRBJ2-5, with 8 positions matching TRBD1. What was sequenced was naive CD4+ T cells from blood. This chain's CDR3 is CASSSGQGRQETQYF. DNA of the CDR3: TGCGCCAGCAGCTCCGGACAGGGAAGGCAAGAGACCCAGTACTTC. Supplemented by reference TRBV5-1 and TRBJ2-5, the full variable domain reads KAGVTQTPRYLIKTRGQQVTLSCSPISGHRSVSWYQQTPGQGLQFLFEYFSETQRNKGNFPGRFSGRQFSNSRSEMNVSTLELGDSALYLCASSSGQGRQETQYFGPGTRLLVL.